One sample yielded the 28 T cell receptor beta chains listed below, sequenced in a study of blood T cell repertoires in COVID-19. TCRdb's table, derived via immunoSEQ multiplex PCR, lists solely in-frame clones and lacks some. The data hold about 180,000 clones, with approximately 85% observed a single time. Sequencing was performed on PBMCs or T cells enriched from blood (not recorded which). All receptors come from a woman aged 25-40 years who had recovered from COVID-19.

The CDR3 DNA sequence: TGTGCCAGTCTAGCGGGACCCTACGAGCAGTACTTC. This sequence encodes CASLAGPYEQYF. The chain combines TRBV28 with TRBJ2-7, with 9 bases lining up with TRBD2. The CDR3 sequence is 12 residues long. Germline CDR1 is MDHEN and CDR2 is SYDVKM. V lost 9 bases, J lost 2 bases, and 2 bases stayed unmatched.

CDR3 sequence reads: CASSMSGRGTDTQYF. Written as DNA, the CDR3 is TGTGCCAGCAGTATGAGCGGGAGAGGAACAGATACGCAGTATTTT. This rearrangement joins TRBV27 to TRBJ2-3, with 8 bases matching TRBD2. V gave up 5 bases and J gave up 3 bases; unmatched junction bases: 7. CDR1 and CDR2 (germline): MNHEY, SMNVEV (reference sequence). The CDR3 is 15 amino acids.

This clone was counted a single time. V is TRBV30 and J is TRBJ1-1, with a possible D match to TRBD1 (6 bases). This CDR3 has 10 amino acids. V was clipped by 4 bases and J by 11 bases, with 11 bases between them. Germline CDR1 and CDR2: GTSNPN and SVGIG (reference sequence). The CDR3 region has the DNA TGTGCCTGGACAGGAACAGGGGCTTTCTTT. Its protein is CAWTGTGAFF.

The gene calls are TRBV3-1 (or the pseudogene TRBV3-2) and TRBJ2-7; no reliable D call. Deletions cut 2 bases from V and 3 bases from J, with 5 bases between. The length of the CDR3 is 12 residues. The germline V gene has CDR1 LGHDT and CDR2 YNNKEL (reference sequence). The CDR3: CASSQTGYEQYF. In DNA form, the CDR3 reads TGTGCCAGCAGCCAAACTGGCTACGAGCAGTACTTC.

The chain uses TRBV18 and TRBJ2-2; TRBD2 agrees at 7 bases. V shed 4 bases and J 1 base; nucleotides not matched to a gene: 12. Germline V gene lookup returns CDR1 KGHSH and CDR2 LQKENI. This CDR3 comprises 18 residues. The CDR3 protein is CASSLKLSGTKNTGELFF. The CDR3 DNA reads as TGTGCCAGCTCACTGAAACTCTCCGGGACTAAGAACACCGGGGAGCTGTTTTTT.

V gene TRBV5-6 combines with J gene TRBJ1-1, with D perhaps matching TRBD1 (5 bases). CDR1 and CDR2 from the germline V gene are SGHDT and YYEEEE. The germline V and J ends were trimmed by 0 bases and 1 base, with 16 bases remaining between them. The CDR3 totals 17 residues. CDR3 nucleotides: TGTGCCAGCAGCTTGGGGCCCCCGGGGGGGAGGAACACTGAAGCTTTCTTT. As protein: CASSLGPPGGRNTEAFF.

The rearrangement uses TRBV25-1 and TRBJ1-4, with D perhaps matching TRBD1 (6 bases). Germline loops: CDR1 MGHDK, CDR2 SYGVNS. This CDR3 contains 14 residues. Trimming shortened V by 4 bases and J by 3 bases, and 9 bases separated the two germline ends. The CDR3 nucleotides are TGTGCCAGCAGTGGACAGGCAGCTAATGAAAAACTGTTTTTT. Its translation is CASSGQAANEKLFF. The full variable domain, completed using reference TRBV25-1 and TRBJ1-4, is EADIYQTPRYLVIGTGKKITLECSQTMGHDKMYWYQQDPGMELHLIHYSYGVNSTEKGDLSSESTVSRIRTEHFPLTLESARPSHTSQYLCASSGQAANEKLFFGSGTQLSVL.

This chain connects TRBV4-1 to TRBJ2-5; 7 nucleotides match TRBD2. The CDR3 is 15 amino acids. The V gene's germline CDR1 is MGHRA and CDR2 YSYEKL. The ends lost 5 bases at V and 3 bases at J; junction bases unmatched: 9. The CDR3 DNA sequence: TGCGCCAGCAGCGAGAGCGGGAAGCATAAAGAGACCCAGTACTTC. Its translation is CASSESGKHKETQYF.

The rearrangement joins TRBV5-6 to TRBJ1-2; 7 bases agree with TRBD1. The CDR3 has 16 amino acids. The V gene's germline CDR1 is SGHDT and CDR2 YYEEEE. J gave up 8 bases and V 4 bases, and 17 bases lay outside the gene matches. The CDR3 region is CASSPRTGRIVGGYTF. The CDR3 DNA is TGTGCCAGCAGCCCGAGGACAGGTCGTATCGTCGGCGGCTACACCTTC.

V is TRBV28 and J is TRBJ2-5; 7 nucleotides line up with TRBD2. J was trimmed by 0 bases and V by 3 bases; bases with no gene match: 22. The germline gives CDR1 MDHEN, CDR2 SYDVKM. CDR3 size: 21 residues. CDR3 nucleotides: TGTGCCAGCAGTTTTCGTAGCTTTGCGGGAGAAACGCTACAATACCAAGAGACCCAGTACTTC. As protein: CASSFRSFAGETLQYQETQYF.

The V and J genes are TRBV29-1 and TRBJ2-2; D gene unclear. With 2 bases removed from V and 4 bases from J, the gap between germline ends came to 11 bases. This CDR3 comprises 14 residues. Germline V CDR1 and CDR2: SQVTM, ANQGSEA. The CDR3, as DNA: TGCAGCGTTGAATCGGCGGATCTCACCGGGGAGCTGTTTTTT. Amino acids: CSVESADLTGELFF.

The chain couples TRBV27 to TRBJ2-3; TRBD1 matches at 7 bases. Germline CDR1 is MNHEY and CDR2 is SMNVEV (reference sequence). Trimming removed 2 bases from V and 1 base from J; junction bases left unmatched: 3. The CDR3 loop spans 15 amino acids. The CDR3 spells CASSLQGVRTDTQYF. CDR3 bases: TGTGCCAGCAGTTTACAGGGGGTACGCACAGATACGCAGTATTTT.

CDR3 protein: CASTLAGGRTDTQYF. DNA for the CDR3: TGTGCCAGCACACTAGCGGGAGGGCGTACAGATACGCAGTATTTT. The V and J genes are TRBV7-2 and TRBJ2-3; 13 bases are shared with TRBD2. The CDR3 consists of 15 residues. V lost 7 bases, J lost 3 bases, and 4 bases stayed unmatched. Per germline, CDR1 SGHTA and CDR2 FQGNSA.

This clone came up a few times. V and J are TRBV30 and TRBJ1-2; TRBD1 matches at 10 bases. CDR1 and CDR2 from the germline V gene are GTSNPN and SVGIG (reference sequence). The CDR3 extends over 14 amino acids. The J segment lost 3 bases and the V segment lost 1 base, leaving 2 bases of the junction unmatched. CDR3 DNA sequence: TGTGCCTGGAGTGGGGACAGGGGTCACTATGGCTACACCTTC. Amino acid sequence: CAWSGDRGHYGYTF.

This clone appeared a single time. V and J are TRBV9 and TRBJ2-2, with D unresolved. This CDR3 contains 14 residues. CDR1 is SGDLS and CDR2 is YYNGEE in the germline V gene. V lost 0 bases to trimming and J lost 5 bases, with 8 bases between them. CDR3 amino acids: CASSVGVGTGELFF. The CDR3 nucleotides read TGTGCCAGCAGCGTAGGAGTCGGGACCGGGGAGCTGTTTTTT.

J is TRBJ1-1 and V is TRBV28, with a possible D match to TRBD1 (6 bases). Germline V gives CDR1 MDHEN, CDR2 SYDVKM. Between the trimmed V and J ends, which lost 3 bases and 7 bases, there was a span of 15 bases. This CDR3 has 14 amino acids. The CDR3 sequence: CASSFGTNRYEAFF. The CDR3 DNA reads as TGTGCCAGCAGTTTCGGGACAAATCGGTATGAAGCTTTCTTT.

The genes are TRBV21-1 and TRBJ2-3; no check of the table's D call, TRBD2, against the DNA was made. TRBV21-1 is labeled a pseudogene. This CDR3 region has 15 residues. CDR3 loop: CASSKATTSTDTQYF. The CDR3 region has the DNA TGTGCCAGCAGCAAAGCGACGACTAGCACAGATACGCAGTATTTT.

This clone was seen once. The chain combines TRBV7-2 with TRBJ2-5, with 13 bases that match TRBD2. This CDR3 contains 15 residues. Trimming removed 5 bases from V and 4 bases from J; junction bases left unmatched: 4. Germline values: CDR1 SGHTA, CDR2 FQGNSA. DNA for the CDR3: TGTGCCAGCAGCCGGACTAGCGGGAGCCCAGAGACCCAGTACTTC. This gives the protein CASSRTSGSPETQYF.

The chain joins TRBV18 to TRBJ2-2; D remains ambiguous. The CDR3 has 15 amino acids. The germline CDR1 and CDR2 sequences are KGHSH and LQKENI. V dropped 3 bases and J dropped 2 bases, with 10 bases sitting between them. CDR3 sequence (DNA): TGTGCCAGCTCACCCCTAGGTGGCAACACCGGGGAGCTGTTTTTT. Its protein is CASSPLGGNTGELFF.

The chain recombines TRBV7-9 with TRBJ2-5, with 7 bases lining up with TRBD1. This CDR3 has 15 amino acids. Germline-derived CDR1 and CDR2 are SEHNR and FQNEAQ (reference sequence). V was pared by 5 bases and J by 1 base, with 7 bases of the junction left unmatched. CDR3 sequence: CASSLSRTGQETQYF. The CDR3 region has the DNA TGTGCCAGCAGCCTTAGCCGGACAGGCCAAGAGACCCAGTACTTC. The entire variable domain, with the rest obtained from reference TRBV7-9 and TRBJ2-5, is as follows: DTGVSQNPRHKITKRGQNVTFRCDPISEHNRLYWYRQTLGQGPEFLTYFQNEAQLEKSRLLSDRFSAERPKGSFSTLEIQRTEQGDSAMYLCASSLSRTGQETQYFGPGTRLLVL.

The V call is TRBV5-6, the J call TRBJ1-2; the match to TRBD1 covers 10 bases. V trimming: 5 bases; J trimming: 1 base; junction bases outside the gene matches: 11. This CDR3 spans 17 amino acids. The V gene's germline CDR1 is SGHDT and CDR2 YYEEEE. The CDR3 DNA reads TGTGCCAGCAGTCCGCTCCTCCGGGACAGGGGTAACTATGGCTACACCTTC. It specifies CASSPLLRDRGNYGYTF.

This chain joins TRBV7-2 and TRBJ1-2; TRBD1 matches 9 bases. This CDR3 is 18 amino acids long. After removal of 4 bases from V and 4 bases from J, the junction contained 16 bases not matched to a gene. Germline values: CDR1 SGHTA, CDR2 FQGNSA. This chain's CDR3 is CASSSYPPGQGIRYGYTF. CDR3 DNA sequence: TGTGCCAGCAGCTCCTACCCCCCGGGACAGGGAATTCGCTATGGCTACACCTTC. The full variable domain, rest sourced from reference TRBV7-2 and TRBJ1-2, is GAGVSQSPSNKVTEKGKDVELRCDPISGHTALYWYRQSLGQGLEFLIYFQGNSAPDKSGLPSDRFSAERTGGSVSTLTIQRTQQEDSAVYLCASSSYPPGQGIRYGYTFGSGTRLTVV.

The genes are TRBV30 and TRBJ2-5, with D maybe TRBD1 (6 bases). CDR1 and CDR2 from the germline V gene are GTSNPN and SVGIG (reference sequence). V was trimmed by 8 bases and J by 4 bases, leaving 17 bases between them. The CDR3 consists of 13 residues. The CDR3 region is CARSQGWRETQYF. In nucleotides, the CDR3 is TGTGCCCGTTCACAGGGTTGGAGAGAGACCCAGTACTTC.

The V gene is TRBV3-1 (or the pseudogene TRBV3-2), the J gene TRBJ1-3; 7 nucleotides agree with TRBD1. The CDR3 is made up of 14 amino acids. With V trimmed by 4 bases and J by 3 bases, 3 bases remained unmatched. The V gene's germline CDR1 is LGHDT and CDR2 YNNKEL (reference sequence). The CDR3 nucleotides read TGTGCCAGCAGCCGCGGACAGGTTGGAAACACCATATATTTT. This codes for CASSRGQVGNTIYF.

J is TRBJ2-2 and V is TRBV19; D is unclear. This CDR3 contains 11 residues. Per germline, CDR1 LNHDA and CDR2 SQIVND (reference sequence). V dropped 7 bases and J dropped 6 bases, with 6 bases sitting between them. CDR3 amino acids: CASMSAGELFF. CDR3 in DNA: TGTGCCAGTATGAGTGCCGGGGAGCTGTTTTTT.

The rearrangement links TRBV4-1 to TRBJ2-3; TRBD2 matches 10 bases. CDR1 and CDR2 from the germline V gene are MGHRA and YSYEKL. The CDR3 covers 20 residues. V shed 4 bases and J 0 bases; nucleotides not matched to a gene: 16. The CDR3 DNA reads as TGCGCCAGCAGCCTACCGGGACTAGCGCAACAAAGAACTAGCACAGATACGCAGTATTTT. It specifies CASSLPGLAQQRTSTDTQYF.

The chain employs TRBV6-5 and TRBJ2-5; 9 bases fit TRBD2. The CDR3 length is 14 residues. Germline V lookup: CDR1 MNHEY, CDR2 SVGAGI. Losses at the gene ends were 5 bases for V and 3 bases for J; bases not matched to a gene: 4. As DNA, the CDR3 is TGTGCCAGCAGTCTAGCGGGAAGGGAAGAGACCCAGTACTTC. It encodes CASSLAGREETQYF.

V gene TRBV24-1 combines with J gene TRBJ1-5; 7 bases map to TRBD1. CDR1 and CDR2 from the germline V gene are KGHDR and SFDVKD. There are 16 residues in the CDR3. The ends lost 5 bases at V and 4 bases at J; junction bases unmatched: 10. As DNA, the CDR3 is TGTGCCACCAGTGCCTCTCCAGGGGGTGTTAATCAGCCCCAGCATTTT. Translating it yields CATSASPGGVNQPQHF.